Below, one T cell receptor (beta chain) is given with its context. This clonotype appeared a few times. Its antigen has not been determined. Per-base quality was not reported, and no clone a single base away is much larger than it. This record belongs to a study of T cells after yellow fever vaccination (dated by TCRdb to between 2019 and 2020). Describing the broader study: The SMART-Seq v4 Ultra Low Input RNA kit was used to prepare libraries from fractions with low cell numbers. Bulk TCR alpha and beta repertoires were sequenced longitudinally to track T-cell clones before and after primary and booster YFV17D yellow fever vaccination. The cohort comprised two healthy male donors, one aged 18 to 30 and one aged 30 to 39 years. Blood was collected at multiple timepoints before and after primary and secondary immunization, and bulk PBMC replicates and cell subsets were isolated. What the study reported, not specific to this receptor: Computational filtering was required because FACS-sorted repertoires could contain abundant contaminating clonotypes from the bulk population. Compared with the primary T-cell response, the secondary T-cell response was faster but weaker, reaching its peak on day 5 rather than on day 15. A small fraction of clonotypes appeared in both the CD4 and CD8 compartments, likely as a result of convergent recombination. After the booster, most clones that had expanded after primary vaccination were detected again (approximately 95% of CD4 and around nine tenths of CD8), suggesting broad maintenance of memory. Because only two donors were included in the study, the extent to which the findings can be generalized is limited.

TCR cDNA was synthesized by 5'RACE template switching, which introduced a universal primer site and unique molecular identifiers. Priming of cDNA synthesis was performed from both the TCR alpha and TCR beta constant segments. Library amplification used two PCR steps, and the second PCR step added sample barcodes and sequencing adapters. Sequencing of libraries was done on Illumina HiSeq 2500 (2x100 bp) or NovaSeq (2x150 bp). The published analysis was carried out like this. Demultiplexing of reads and collapsing into UMI consensus sequences were performed with MIGEC, and V(D)J alignment was carried out with MiXCR. Using edgeR on replicate PBMC samples, clonotypes were called vaccine-responding if FDR was below 0.01 and the log2 fold change was above 5 up to day 15. CD4 or CD8 identity was assigned to each bulk clonotype according to whether the clonotype was present at higher abundance in the sequenced CD4 repertoire or the sequenced CD8 repertoire. In-frame beta chains were kept once TCRdb had trimmed the public reads at Q25 with fastp and called clones with MiXCR. Here each entry gathers all rows of one CDR3 protein and keeps the most common genes and DNA. These V and J calls derive from TCRdb rather than the authors' analysis. This sample holds about 170,000 distinct CDR3 sequences; approximately 6.2% were observed only once. The ten largest account for 2.9% of the sample.

The treatment or condition label of this sample denotes: live attenuated yellow fever vaccine strain. PBMCs were isolated from peripheral blood using a standard Ficoll-Paque protocol. CD4 and CD8 T-cell fractions were isolated with Dynabeads CD4 and CD8 positive selection kits. RNA was extracted with TriZol from bulk PBMCs, CD4 and CD8 fractions, and dextramer-positive and dextramer-negative fractions. This specimen was CD4+ T cells sorted from PBMCs, taken on the day of the first yellow fever vaccination. The origin of this receptor is a man aged 18 to 29 who received the YFV17D yellow fever vaccine.

The DNA is TGTGCCAGCTCACCCGCGGGGGTCCCCTATGAGCAGTTCTTC. It encodes CASSPAGVPYEQFF. The sequence is built from TRBV18 and TRBJ2-1, with TRBD2 identical over 7 junction bases. From the germline V gene, CDR1 is KGHSH and CDR2 is LQKENI. Trimming accounts for 3 bases at V and 8 bases at J, while the number of junction bases matched to no gene is 7. The CDR3 holds 14 amino acids from the cysteine to the phenylalanine. Just CDR3 DNA is preserved here, 42 bases in frame from base 1.